This T cell receptor beta chain derives from a study of T-cell reconstitution after alpha-beta-depleted transplantation in children. Broader study findings: Several hundred expanded graft clones reportedly supplied alpha-beta T cells about two months after transplant. One year post-transplant, T-cell counts and diversity were largely derived from T cells produced anew. Several patients had high TCRbeta diversity at day 60; it came from surviving recipient T cells and thymic progenitors.

On this clonotype itself: Its antigen is unidentified.

There are 12 residues in the CDR3. Trimming cost V 6 bases and J 8 bases, with 10 bases left between them. During its preparation, the TCRbeta library received unique molecular identifiers. Via MiXCR, TCRdb re-called the PCR reads, giving one row per CDR3 protein. The sample includes 350,000 to 500,000 distinct CDR3 sequences, approximately 42% of them seen just once. This clonotype was obtained from a girl aged 2-10 years with aplastic anemia, due to receive a stem cell transplant. The genes are TRBV12-3 or TRBV12-4 and TRBJ2-2; D ambiguous. The specimen comprised PBMCs, sampled before TCRalphabeta/CD19-depleted stem cell transplant. CDR3 coding DNA: TGTGCCAGCAGGTTCCTTGGGGGGGAGCTGTTTTTT. Amino acid sequence: CASRFLGGELFF.